Each of the 5 T cell receptor beta chains below was sequenced from the same sample in a study of early T cells in non-severe SARS-CoV-2 infection (dated by TCRdb to the early 2020s). The receptor library was made with 5' RACE. Sequencing was carried out with a NextSeq 500. The public reads were reanalyzed by TCRdb: fastp trimming at Q25, MiXCR alignment, in-frame beta chains only. When rows share a CDR3 protein, they turn into one entry using the most common DNA and genes. The sample table lists some 26,000 distinct CDR3 sequences, about 4.1% of them with a count of one. The ten largest clones represent about 5.6% of the sample. The sequencing input was whole blood. The receptors derive from an adult who was a healthcare worker with PCR-confirmed SARS-CoV-2 infection or an uninfected control (not recorded which).

The chain employs TRBV20-1 and TRBJ2-4, with D tentatively TRBD1 or TRBD2 (5 bases each). Germline assignment: CDR1 DFQATT and CDR2 SNEGSKA (reference sequence). This CDR3 region has 15 residues. V shed 3 bases and J shed 3 bases, with 15 bases lying between them. CDR3 sequence reads: CSASHSGTGKNIQYF. The CDR3 DNA is TGCAGTGCTAGTCATTCCGGGACGGGCAAAAACATTCAGTACTTC.

This clonotype was counted at least ten times. V usage is TRBV11-2 and J usage is TRBJ1-1, with D possibly being TRBD1 (6 bases). The V gene's germline CDR1 is SGHAT and CDR2 FQNNGV. V was trimmed by 0 bases and J by 2 bases, leaving 10 bases between them. The CDR3 totals 15 residues. CDR3 DNA: TGTGCCAGCAGCTTAGATCGGGGGCCCAACACTGAAGCTTTCTTT. Its protein product is CASSLDRGPNTEAFF.

In this sample, this clonotype turned up many times. The chain has TRBV9 and TRBJ2-3; no firm D call. CDR3 length: 13 residues. V was pared by 0 bases and J by 4 bases, with 6 bases between. The V gene's germline CDR1 is SGDLS and CDR2 YYNGEE. The CDR3 nucleotides read TGTGCCAGCAGCGTAGTAGCAGCAGATACGCAGTATTTT. It yields the protein CASSVVAADTQYF.

V gene TRBV20-1 combines with J gene TRBJ2-7; D uncertain. The V and J ends lost 7 bases and 6 bases respectively, with 13 bases between them. The CDR3 has 11 amino acids. The germline V gene encodes CDR1 DFQATT and CDR2 SNEGSKA (reference sequence). The CDR3 bases are TGCAGTGTCCCCCGTCAGCTCGAGCAGTACTTC. Translation gives CSVPRQLEQYF.

This clonotype has a handful of counts. V and J are TRBV5-6 and TRBJ2-7; TRBD1 aligns across 7 bases. The CDR3 has 12 residues. J gave up 5 bases and V 4 bases, and 3 bases lay outside the gene matches. Germline loops: CDR1 SGHDT, CDR2 YYEEEE. The DNA of the CDR3 is TGTGCCAGCAGCCACGGGACAGACGAGCAGTACTTC. Translation gives CASSHGTDEQYF. Together with reference TRBV5-6 and TRBJ2-7, the CDR3 gives the full variable domain: DAGVTQSPTHLIKTRGQQVTLRCSPKSGHDTVSWYQQALGQGPQFIFQYYEEEERQRGNFPDRFSGHQFPNYSSELNVNALLLGDSALYLCASSHGTDEQYFGPGTRLTVT.